This T cell receptor beta chain originates from a study of human T cells and chemical hapten exposure. Overall study results and limits: Expanded TCRs were compared with controls, and the expanded TCRs formed significantly more large CDR3 similarity clusters. No shift was seen in TCRs above 1 in 1000 frequency with DPC sensitization.

Indicated time point: patch test 3, about 24 weeks after DPC sensitization. Noted treatment: therapeutic diphenylcyclopropenone sensitization with weekly scalp DPC. Total RNA came from unfractionated whole blood. This clonotype was counted at least ten times. The antigen is unknown. TCRdb re-derived calls from the RACE reads in MiXCR, one entry per CDR3 protein. The sample consists of fewer than 55,000 distinct CDR3 sequences, 9.9% of them appearing once. Deletions cut 2 bases from V and 2 bases from J, with 15 bases between. The CDR3 runs 16 residues. CDR1 is MNHEY, CDR2 SMNVEV, per germline (reference sequence).

Sequences were derived from whole blood, sampled in connection with sensitization to the hapten diphenylcyclopropenone (DPC). This sequence joins TRBV27 and TRBJ1-1; D is possibly TRBD1 (6 bases). The TCR was taken from a middle-aged woman with alopecia areata. Some clones in this sample may be carry-over from other donors' samples. CDR3 nucleotide sequence: TGTGCCAGCAGTTTAATTGGGGGGGGGCGAAACACTGAAGCTTTCTTT. Protein: CASSLIGGGRNTEAFF.